The T cell receptor beta chain under discussion was sequenced for a study of cytomegalovirus exposure and HLA in healthy donors. The sample holds one count of this clone. V shed 6 bases and J shed 5 bases, with 18 bases lying between them. Germline CDR1 MNHNS, CDR2 SASEGT. CDR3 size: 15 residues. PCR used 60 Vbeta primers and 13 Jbeta primers. Data came from immunoSEQ multiplex PCR; TCRdb stores just in-frame clones and leaves some out. The sample has approximately 79,000 clones, 78% seen once; the top ten hold approximately 1.6%. Material: PBMCs. The sequence came from a man in his forties or fifties in good health and CMV-seronegative. The genes are TRBV6-1 and TRBJ2-3; possibly TRBD2 for D (5 bases). The CDR3 spells CASSPTSGGRDTQYF. CDR3 in DNA: TGTGCCAGCAGCCCCACGAGCGGAGGAAGAGATACGCAGTATTTT.